Listed below are T cell receptor beta chains from one sample, sequenced in a study of T cell responses to AZD1222 COVID-19 vaccine. Measured with immunoSEQ multiplex PCR; TCRdb has only the in-frame clones, and not every one. The data hold 160,000 or so clones, with roughly 90% observed a single time. Sample: peripheral blood, taken on day 0 of AZD1222 vaccination. These receptor sequences come from an adult in good health. Both conserved end residues are part of each CDR3. Fields, in order: J gene, V gene, D gene, clone size, CDR3 length, CDR3 protein, CDR3 DNA. The D gene is left open where the match is weak. Part of the rows lack a size; the others show once, few, many or a class for expanded clones.

J gene: TRBJ1-1; V gene: TRBV12-3/TRBV12-4; D gene: .; clone size: once; CDR3 length: 13; CDR3 protein: CASSSAGAYEAFF; CDR3 DNA: TGTGCCAGCAGCTCCGCAGGGGCCTATGAAGCTTTCTTT
J gene: TRBJ2-1; V gene: TRBV29-1; D gene: TRBD2; clone size: .; CDR3 length: 16; CDR3 protein: CSVGLTSGVTVNEQFF; CDR3 DNA: TGCAGCGTTGGCTTGACTAGCGGGGTTACAGTCAATGAGCAGTTCTTC
J gene: TRBJ1-1; V gene: TRBV14; D gene: TRBD1; clone size: .; CDR3 length: 13; CDR3 protein: CASSPRTGGEAFF; CDR3 DNA: TGTGCCAGCAGCCCTCGGACAGGGGGTGAAGCTTTCTTT
J gene: TRBJ2-3; V gene: TRBV6-4; D gene: TRBD2; clone size: .; CDR3 length: 16; CDR3 protein: CASSDSVGGPTDTQYF; CDR3 DNA: TGTGCCAGCAGTGACTCTGTGGGAGGGCCCACAGATACGCAGTATTTT
J gene: TRBJ2-2; V gene: TRBV11-3; D gene: .; clone size: .; CDR3 length: 16; CDR3 protein: CASSLVGGDLTGELFF; CDR3 DNA: TGTGCCAGCAGCTTAGTTGGGGGAGATCTCACCGGGGAGCTGTTTTTT
J gene: TRBJ2-7; V gene: TRBV27; D gene: TRBD1; clone size: .; CDR3 length: 14; CDR3 protein: CATSERDRADEQYF; CDR3 DNA: TGTGCCACCTCCGAGAGGGACAGGGCCGACGAGCAGTACTTC
J gene: TRBJ2-7; V gene: TRBV6-6; D gene: .; clone size: .; CDR3 length: 15; CDR3 protein: CASTPRGSLSYEQYF; CDR3 DNA: TGTGCCAGCACGCCTCGGGGCTCTCTCTCCTACGAGCAGTACTTC
J gene: TRBJ2-7; V gene: TRBV5-1; D gene: .; clone size: .; CDR3 length: 13; CDR3 protein: CASSPDYSYEQYF; CDR3 DNA: TGCGCCAGCAGCCCTGACTACAGCTACGAGCAGTACTTC
J gene: TRBJ2-7; V gene: TRBV5-1; D gene: .; clone size: .; CDR3 length: 14; CDR3 protein: CASRVVAGDYEQYF; CDR3 DNA: TGCGCCAGCAGAGTCGTAGCAGGAGACTACGAGCAGTACTTC
J gene: TRBJ2-3; V gene: TRBV20-1; D gene: .; clone size: .; CDR3 length: 15; CDR3 protein: CSASSVGVGPDTQYF; CDR3 DNA: TGCAGTGCTAGTTCAGTAGGGGTGGGCCCAGATACGCAGTATTTT
J gene: TRBJ1-2; V gene: TRBV19; D gene: .; clone size: once; CDR3 length: 13; CDR3 protein: CASSIDSRRGYTF; CDR3 DNA: TGTGCCAGTAGTATAGACAGTCGGCGCGGCTACACCTTC
J gene: TRBJ1-6; V gene: TRBV30; D gene: .; clone size: .; CDR3 length: 15; CDR3 protein: CAWRRDLRGDSPLHF; CDR3 DNA: TGTGCCTGGAGACGAGATCTTCGGGGTGATTCACCCCTCCACTTT
J gene: TRBJ1-6; V gene: TRBV6-1; D gene: .; clone size: .; CDR3 length: 13; CDR3 protein: CASSLGVGSPLHF; CDR3 DNA: TGTGCCAGCAGTCTAGGGGTTGGCTCACCCCTCCACTTT
J gene: TRBJ2-1; V gene: TRBV12-3/TRBV12-4; D gene: .; clone size: .; CDR3 length: 12; CDR3 protein: CASSLALDQQFF; CDR3 DNA: TGTGCCAGCAGTTTAGCGCTGGACCAGCAGTTCTTC
J gene: TRBJ2-2; V gene: TRBV7-9; D gene: .; clone size: .; CDR3 length: 15; CDR3 protein: CASSRTSGQHGELFF; CDR3 DNA: TGTGCCAGCAGCCGGACGTCAGGACAGCACGGGGAGCTGTTTTTT
J gene: TRBJ1-1; V gene: TRBV6-2/TRBV6-3; D gene: .; clone size: few; CDR3 length: 13; CDR3 protein: CASSILGNTEAFF; CDR3 DNA: TGTGCCAGCAGCATCTTGGGGAACACTGAAGCTTTCTTT
J gene: TRBJ2-7; V gene: TRBV5-1; D gene: .; clone size: few; CDR3 length: 16; CDR3 protein: CASSLGSGPLSYEQYF; CDR3 DNA: TGCGCCAGCAGCTTGGGGTCAGGCCCCCTCTCCTACGAGCAGTACTTC
J gene: TRBJ1-6; V gene: TRBV2; D gene: .; clone size: .; CDR3 length: 15; CDR3 protein: CASSEESSYNSPLHF; CDR3 DNA: TGTGCCAGCAGTGAAGAGAGCTCCTATAATTCACCCCTCCACTTT
J gene: TRBJ1-6; V gene: TRBV6-5; D gene: TRBD1; clone size: .; CDR3 length: 14; CDR3 protein: CASSSDRGLSPLHF; CDR3 DNA: TGTGCCAGCAGTTCAGACAGGGGGCTTTCACCCCTCCACTTT
J gene: TRBJ1-2; V gene: TRBV9; D gene: TRBD1; clone size: .; CDR3 length: 14; CDR3 protein: CASSASQGASGYTF; CDR3 DNA: TGTGCCAGCAGCGCTTCACAGGGGGCAAGTGGCTACACCTTC
J gene: TRBJ2-5; V gene: TRBV7-9; D gene: .; clone size: .; CDR3 length: 12; CDR3 protein: CASSLGGRLQYF; CDR3 DNA: TGTGCCAGCAGCTTAGGTGGCAGGCTTCAGTACTTC
J gene: TRBJ2-3; V gene: TRBV5-1; D gene: .; clone size: .; CDR3 length: 15; CDR3 protein: CASSLVPSSTDTQYF; CDR3 DNA: TGCGCCAGCAGCTTGGTGCCGTCCAGCACAGATACGCAGTATTTT
J gene: TRBJ2-3; V gene: TRBV5-1; D gene: .; clone size: once; CDR3 length: 15; CDR3 protein: CASSFGGAYADTQYF; CDR3 DNA: TGCGCCAGCAGCTTCGGGGGAGCCTACGCAGATACGCAGTATTTT
J gene: TRBJ2-7; V gene: TRBV29-1; D gene: TRBD1; clone size: .; CDR3 length: 13; CDR3 protein: CSVDPGQGIEQYF; CDR3 DNA: TGCAGCGTCGATCCGGGACAGGGGATCGAGCAGTACTTC
J gene: TRBJ2-7; V gene: TRBV7-3; D gene: TRBD2; clone size: .; CDR3 length: 15; CDR3 protein: CASSSVPGGTHEQYF; CDR3 DNA: TGTGCCAGCAGCTCCGTTCCGGGGGGGACCCACGAGCAGTACTTC
J gene: TRBJ1-3; V gene: TRBV28; D gene: .; clone size: .; CDR3 length: 18; CDR3 protein: CASSPSEGRGTPGNTIYF; CDR3 DNA: TGTGCCAGCAGTCCTTCTGAGGGACGGGGGACTCCTGGAAACACCATATATTTT
J gene: TRBJ2-7; V gene: TRBV3-1/TRBV3-2; D gene: TRBD1; clone size: few; CDR3 length: 15; CDR3 protein: CASSPRTGDVNEQYF; CDR3 DNA: TGTGCCAGCAGCCCTCGGACAGGGGACGTCAACGAGCAGTACTTC
J gene: TRBJ2-1; V gene: TRBV9; D gene: TRBD2; clone size: .; CDR3 length: 15; CDR3 protein: CASSPPGGTYNEQFF; CDR3 DNA: TGTGCCAGCAGCCCCCCGGGGGGGACCTACAATGAGCAGTTCTTC